The 21 T cell receptor beta chains presented below share a single source sample, sequenced in a study of control samples from healthy donors and cancer patients. Sequencing was performed with immunoSEQ multiplex PCR; in TCRdb, only in-frame clones are kept and a portion is missing. The profile shows about 140,000 clones, roughly 90% of them singletons. Input material: blood. The receptors stem from a young man in good health.

The chain has TRBV30 and TRBJ2-7; D uncertain. Germline V gene data show CDR1 as GTSNPN and CDR2 as SVGIG (reference sequence). Trimming pared 2 bases from V and 1 base from J, leaving 12 bases between. The CDR3 contains 14 residues. CDR3: CAWSPLGYSYEQYF. DNA for the CDR3: TGTGCCTGGAGTCCCTTGGGTTATTCCTACGAGCAGTACTTC.

The chain couples TRBV12-3 or TRBV12-4 to TRBJ2-2; no definite D call. This CDR3 contains 12 residues. V lost 6 bases, J lost 5 bases, and 7 bases lay in between. The CDR3, as DNA: TGTGCCAGCAGGCTCATTACCGGGGAGCTGTTTTTT. Its translation is CASRLITGELFF.

The chain joins TRBV10-3 to TRBJ2-3; 10 bases align to TRBD2. CDR1 and CDR2 (germline): ENHRY, SYGVKD. The J segment lost 4 bases and the V segment lost 8 bases, leaving 6 bases of the junction unmatched. The CDR3 loop spans 14 amino acids. This CDR3 is CAISGLASSDTQYF. CDR3 in DNA: TGTGCCATCTCGGGACTAGCGTCGTCAGATACGCAGTATTTT.

This rearrangement joins TRBV12-3 or TRBV12-4 to TRBJ1-1, with a weak D call TRBD1 (6 bases). V was shortened by 7 bases and J by 7 bases, with 13 bases between the two germline ends. This CDR3 has 12 residues. The CDR3 nucleotides are TGTGCCAGCAACGACGTGGGACATGAAGCTTTCTTT. Translating gives CASNDVGHEAFF.

This chain uses TRBV3-1 (or the pseudogene TRBV3-2) with TRBJ2-7; D is possibly TRBD1 (7 bases). The V end lost 1 base, the J end lost 9 bases, and 13 bases lay between the germline ends. CDR1 and CDR2 from the germline V gene are LGHDT and YNNKEL (reference sequence). CDR3 length: 13 residues. This CDR3 is CASSQGPGGGQYF. CDR3 nucleotides: TGTGCCAGCAGCCAAGGACCAGGGGGAGGGCAGTACTTC.

The V and J genes are TRBV9 and TRBJ2-2; tentatively, D is TRBD1 (5 bases). CDR3 size: 16 residues. V was clipped by 0 bases and J by 0 bases, with 9 bases between them. Germline CDR1 is SGDLS and CDR2 is YYNGEE. The CDR3 reads CASSVEGHANTGELFF. The CDR3, as DNA: TGTGCCAGCAGCGTAGAGGGGCACGCGAACACCGGGGAGCTGTTTTTT.

The CDR3 sequence: CASSPLQGAGNTIYF. The CDR3 bases are TGTGCCAGCAGCCCACTACAGGGGGCTGGAAACACCATATATTTT. The J gene is TRBJ1-3, the V gene TRBV5-5; 8 bases map to TRBD1. J was trimmed by 2 bases and V by 4 bases; bases with no gene match: 5. Germline V lookup: CDR1 SGHKS, CDR2 YYEKEE (reference sequence). The CDR3 covers 15 residues.

This clone has more than one count but fewer than ten. The J gene is TRBJ1-1, the V gene TRBV6-5; D ambiguous. The V gene lost 6 bases and the J gene lost 0 bases, with 14 bases spanning the gap. The CDR3 has 15 residues. Germline V gene data show CDR1 as MNHEY and CDR2 as SVGAGI. In DNA form, the CDR3 reads TGTGCCAGCAGGCTAATTGGACGGATGAACACTGAAGCTTTCTTT. Protein product: CASRLIGRMNTEAFF.

The V call is TRBV9, the J call TRBJ2-3; 14 nucleotides align to TRBD2. The CDR3 spans 17 residues. The germline V gene encodes CDR1 SGDLS and CDR2 YYNGEE. V shed 3 bases and J 3 bases; nucleotides not matched to a gene: 6. The CDR3 DNA is TGTGCCAGCAGCGCCGGGACTAGCGGGGGCGCTACAGATACGCAGTATTTT. It codes for CASSAGTSGGATDTQYF.

The gene calls are TRBV7-6 and TRBJ2-7; D remains unclear. The CDR3 totals 16 residues. Trimming pared 1 base from V and 1 base from J, leaving 14 bases between. Germline V gene lookup returns CDR1 SGHVS and CDR2 FNYEAQ. The CDR3, as DNA: TGTGCCAGCAGCTTAGATGGTGTGACACCGTCCTACGAGCAGTACTTC. It yields the protein CASSLDGVTPSYEQYF.

V gene TRBV27 combines with J gene TRBJ2-5; 8 positions agree with TRBD1. The V segment lost 2 bases and the J segment 5 bases; nucleotides outside the gene matches: 4. Germline loops: CDR1 MNHEY, CDR2 SMNVEV (reference sequence). CDR3 length equals 14 residues. CDR3 sequence: CASSLNTGGETQYF. The CDR3 DNA reads as TGTGCCAGCAGTTTAAATACAGGGGGGGAGACCCAGTACTTC.

V is TRBV7-2 and J is TRBJ1-5; D not certain. This CDR3 is 15 amino acids long. Looked up from germline, CDR1 is SGHTA and CDR2 is FQGNSA. V was trimmed by 1 base and J by 4 bases, leaving 11 bases between them. CDR3 loop: CASSLGGRLNQPQHF. The CDR3 DNA reads TGTGCCAGCAGCTTAGGGGGTAGACTTAATCAGCCCCAGCATTTT.

This chain uses TRBV4-3 with TRBJ2-2; 8 bases are a match to TRBD1. The germline V gene has CDR1 LGHNA and CDR2 YSLEER. The CDR3 has 16 residues. V was pared by 0 bases and J by 3 bases, with 3 bases of the junction left unmatched. Here the CDR3 reads CASSQEGTGDTGELFF. CDR3 bases: TGCGCCAGCAGCCAAGAGGGGACAGGTGACACCGGGGAGCTGTTTTTT.

The chain couples TRBV30 to TRBJ1-1; D is unresolved. The CDR3 runs to 10 residues. Germline V CDR1 and CDR2: GTSNPN, SVGIG (reference sequence). V lost 3 bases and J 10 bases, leaving 9 bases between the germline ends. CDR3 in amino acids: CAWSDGRAFF. CDR3 nucleotides: TGTGCCTGGAGCGACGGGAGAGCTTTCTTT.

This clone appeared a few times. The chain recombines TRBV6-4 with TRBJ1-6, with 7 bases identical to TRBD1. V lost 2 bases to trimming and J lost 7 bases; unmatched junction nucleotides: 2. Germline loops: CDR1 MRHNA, CDR2 SNTAGT. The length of the CDR3 is 14 residues. DNA of the CDR3: TGTGCCAGCAGTGACCGGGACAGCAATTCACCCCTCCACTTT. Translation gives CASSDRDSNSPLHF.

V gene TRBV15 combines with J gene TRBJ1-6; 10 nucleotides line up with TRBD1. With V trimmed by 1 base and J by 5 bases, 8 bases remained unmatched. Germline assignment: CDR1 LNHNV and CDR2 YYDKDF (reference sequence). This CDR3 contains 18 residues. The DNA of the CDR3 is TGTGCCACCAGCAGAGGCCCTTTGGGACAGGGGAATAATTCACCCCTCCACTTT. It is translated as CATSRGPLGQGNNSPLHF.

The chain links TRBV3-1 (or the pseudogene TRBV3-2) to TRBJ2-1; D assignment may be TRBD1 or TRBD2 (5 bases each). V shed 4 bases and J shed 9 bases, with 25 bases lying between them. Looked up from germline, CDR1 is LGHDT and CDR2 is YNNKEL (reference sequence). The CDR3 contains 17 residues. CDR3 loop: CASSPLSTRDAGREQFF. The CDR3 nucleotides are TGTGCCAGCAGCCCTCTTTCGACCCGGGACGCCGGACGTGAGCAGTTCTTC.

In this sample, this clone turned up once. This chain links TRBV4-2 with TRBJ1-1, with D hard to call. The CDR3 covers 16 residues. V was shortened by 6 bases and J by 6 bases, with 23 bases between the two germline ends. In germline, CDR1 is LGHNA, CDR2 YNFKEQ. The DNA for the CDR3 is TGTGCCAGCAGGCATTCAACAACGGGGTCCCTCGCTGAAGCTTTCTTT. It translates to CASRHSTTGSLAEAFF.

The table lists this clone with a count of one. V is TRBV3-1 (or the pseudogene TRBV3-2) and J is TRBJ2-7; tentative D call: TRBD2 (6 bases). The germline gives CDR1 LGHDT, CDR2 YNNKEL (reference sequence). CDR3 length equals 14 residues. The V and J ends lost 4 bases and 1 base respectively, with 11 bases between them. The CDR3 DNA sequence: TGTGCCAGCAGCCCGGGGGACGGGTCCTACGAGCAGTACTTC. It translates to CASSPGDGSYEQYF.

Turning to this clone: Other DNA sequences in this specimen translate into the identical CDR3. This chain links TRBV9 with TRBJ2-5; 10 bases align to TRBD2. V trimming: 0 bases; J trimming: 5 bases; junction bases outside the gene matches: 4. The CDR3 loop spans 15 amino acids. Germline CDR1 reads SGDLS; CDR2 reads YYNGEE. This CDR3 reads CASSVDSGRGETQYF. CDR3 DNA sequence: TGTGCCAGCAGCGTAGACAGCGGGAGGGGGGAGACCCAGTACTTC.

The rearrangement links TRBV7-2 to TRBJ2-3, with TRBD2 identical over 13 bases. Germline trimming cut 6 bases from V and 6 bases from J; bases unmatched to any gene: 3. This CDR3 is 14 amino acids long. Germline CDR1 reads SGHTA; CDR2 reads FQGNSA. The chain's CDR3 is CASSSLAGGDTQYF. Here the CDR3 DNA reads TGTGCCAGCAGTTCACTAGCGGGGGGGGATACGCAGTATTTT.